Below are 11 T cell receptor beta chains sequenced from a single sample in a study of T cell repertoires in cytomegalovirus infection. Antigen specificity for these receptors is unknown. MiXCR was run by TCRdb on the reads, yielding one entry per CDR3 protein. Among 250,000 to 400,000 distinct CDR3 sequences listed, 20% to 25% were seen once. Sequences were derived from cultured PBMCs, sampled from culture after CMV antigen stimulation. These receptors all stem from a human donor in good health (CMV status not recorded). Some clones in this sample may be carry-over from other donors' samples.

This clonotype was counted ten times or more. CDR3: CASSSRRAEAFF. The CDR3 DNA follows: TGTGCCAGCAGCTCCCGGAGGGCTGAAGCTTTCTTT. The chain is built from TRBV7-2 and TRBJ1-1; no clear D. The CDR3 contains 12 residues. V was pared by 4 bases and J by 6 bases, with 9 bases between. The germline V gene encodes CDR1 SGHTA and CDR2 FQGNSA.

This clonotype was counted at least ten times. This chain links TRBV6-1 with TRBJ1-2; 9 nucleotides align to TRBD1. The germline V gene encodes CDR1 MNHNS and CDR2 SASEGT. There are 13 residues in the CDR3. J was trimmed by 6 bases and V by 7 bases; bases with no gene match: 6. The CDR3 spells CASIGTGWNGYTF. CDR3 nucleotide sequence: TGTGCCAGCATTGGGACAGGGTGGAATGGCTACACCTTC.

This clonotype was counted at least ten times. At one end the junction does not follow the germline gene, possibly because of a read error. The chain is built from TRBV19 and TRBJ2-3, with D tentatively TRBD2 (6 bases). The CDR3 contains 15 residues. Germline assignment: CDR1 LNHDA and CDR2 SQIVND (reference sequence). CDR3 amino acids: CASSLGSGYTNTQYF. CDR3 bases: TGTGCCAGTAGCCTCGGGAGTGGATACACAAATACGCAGTATTTT.

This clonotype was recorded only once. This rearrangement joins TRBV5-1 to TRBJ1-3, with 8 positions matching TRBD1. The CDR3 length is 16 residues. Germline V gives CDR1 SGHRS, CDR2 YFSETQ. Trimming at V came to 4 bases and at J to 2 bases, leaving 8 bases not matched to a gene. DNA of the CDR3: TGCGCCAGCAGCCCAAAGGGACAGGCTCCTGGAAACACCATATATTTT. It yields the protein CASSPKGQAPGNTIYF. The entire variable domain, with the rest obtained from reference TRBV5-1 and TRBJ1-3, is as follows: KAGVTQTPRYLIKTRGQQVTLSCSPISGHRSVSWYQQTPGQGLQFLFEYFSETQRNKGNFPGRFSGRQFSNSRSEMNVSTLELGDSALYLCASSPKGQAPGNTIYFGEGSWLTVV.

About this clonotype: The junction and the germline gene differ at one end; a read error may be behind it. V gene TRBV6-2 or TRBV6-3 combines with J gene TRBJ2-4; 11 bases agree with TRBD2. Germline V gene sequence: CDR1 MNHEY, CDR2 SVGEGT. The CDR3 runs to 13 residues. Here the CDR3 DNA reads TGTGCCAGCAGTTATAGACTAGCGGGGATTTCCCTCTTC. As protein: CASSYRLAGISLF.

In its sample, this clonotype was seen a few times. CDR3 DNA: TGTGCCAGCAGCTTAGATGTGGGTTGGAGCAATCAGCCCCAGCATTTT. Protein sequence: CASSLDVGWSNQPQHF. The chain joins TRBV7-2 to TRBJ1-5; D remains unclear. The CDR3 contains 16 residues. V was trimmed by 1 base and J by 1 base, leaving 11 bases between them. The V gene's germline CDR1 is SGHTA and CDR2 FQGNSA.

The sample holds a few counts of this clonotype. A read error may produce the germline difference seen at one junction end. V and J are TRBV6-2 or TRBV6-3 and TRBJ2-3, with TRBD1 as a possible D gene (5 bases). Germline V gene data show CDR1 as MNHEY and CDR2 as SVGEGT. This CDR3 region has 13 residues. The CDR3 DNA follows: TGCTCGATAGGGGAACTCGGCACAGATACGCAGTATTTT. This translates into CSIGELGTDTQYF.

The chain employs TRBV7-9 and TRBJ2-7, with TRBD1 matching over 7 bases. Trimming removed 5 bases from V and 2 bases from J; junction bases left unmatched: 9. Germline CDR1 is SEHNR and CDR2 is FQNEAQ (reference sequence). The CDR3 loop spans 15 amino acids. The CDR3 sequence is CASSQTWDRAYEQYF. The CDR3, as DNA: TGTGCCAGCAGCCAGACCTGGGACAGAGCCTACGAGCAGTACTTC.

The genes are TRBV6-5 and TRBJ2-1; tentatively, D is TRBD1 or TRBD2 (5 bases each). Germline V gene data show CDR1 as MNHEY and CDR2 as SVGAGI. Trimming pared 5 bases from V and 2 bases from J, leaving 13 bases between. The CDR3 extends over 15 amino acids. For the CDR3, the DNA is TGTGCCAGCAGTCCCTCCGGGGCAACCTACAATGAGCAGTTCTTC. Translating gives CASSPSGATYNEQFF.

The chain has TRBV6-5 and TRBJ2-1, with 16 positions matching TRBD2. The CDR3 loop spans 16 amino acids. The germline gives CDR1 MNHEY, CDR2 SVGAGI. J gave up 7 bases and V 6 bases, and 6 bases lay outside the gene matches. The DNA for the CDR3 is TGTGCCAGCAGGGGACTAGCGGGAGGGCCCCGGAATGAGCAGTTCTTC. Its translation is CASRGLAGGPRNEQFF.

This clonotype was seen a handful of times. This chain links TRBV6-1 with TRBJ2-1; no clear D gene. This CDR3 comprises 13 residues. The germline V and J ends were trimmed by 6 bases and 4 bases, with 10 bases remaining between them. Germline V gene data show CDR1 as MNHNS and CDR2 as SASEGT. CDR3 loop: CASRSGPYNEQFF. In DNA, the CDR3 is TGTGCCAGCAGGTCAGGCCCATACAATGAGCAGTTCTTC.